The rows below give T cell receptor beta chains drawn from one sample of a study of blood T cell repertoires in COVID-19. Profiled with immunoSEQ multiplex PCR; TCRdb holds only in-frame clones, not every one. The sample carries around 160,000 clones, about four fifths recorded once. Sample: peripheral blood. The receptors stem from a man aged 60-69 years with active or convalescent COVID-19. Both conserved end residues are part of each CDR3. A D gene is named only where the DNA matches it firmly. Only some rows state a clone size, as once, few, many or a class for expanded clones.

>TRBJ2-1|TRBD2|once|TRBV6-5
TGTGCCAGCAGTTACCAGCGGGGGTTGTCCTACAATGAGCAGTTCTTC
CASSYQRGLSYNEQFF
>TRBJ1-5|NA|NA|TRBV6-5
TGTGCCAGCAGCCGAGGCAGGGGCAATCAGCCCCAGCATTTT
CASSRGRGNQPQHF
>TRBJ1-1|TRBD1|NA|TRBV4-1
TGCGCCAGCAGCCAACCGACAGGGGTTGCTGAAGCTTTCTTT
CASSQPTGVAEAFF
>TRBJ2-7|NA|NA|TRBV11-2
TGTGCCAGCAGCTTAGCGGGAGAGCTACGTAGCAACGAGCAGTACTTC
CASSLAGELRSNEQYF
>TRBJ2-1|TRBD2|NA|TRBV11-2
TGTGCCAGCAGCTTAGAGTCGACCAGGCGGGGGGGCTTCCCCTCGTATGAGCAGTTCTTC
CASSLESTRRGGFPSYEQFF
>TRBJ1-1|TRBD1|NA|TRBV2
TGTGCCAGCAGGGGGGACAGTACTGAAGCTTTCTTT
CASRGDSTEAFF
>TRBJ1-1|TRBD1|NA|TRBV19
TGTGCCAGTAGTACCGCGACAGGGGCCATGAACACTGAAGCTTTCTTT
CASSTATGAMNTEAFF
>TRBJ2-1|TRBD2|NA|TRBV6-2/TRBV6-3
TGTGCCAGCAGTACCTTACCCCTATCGACTAGCTTCAATGAGCAGTTCTTC
CASSTLPLSTSFNEQFF
>TRBJ2-1|TRBD1|NA|TRBV5-1
TGCGCCAGCAGCCCATCTTCCCCGGGACAGGGGGCCTACAATGAGCAGTTCTTC
CASSPSSPGQGAYNEQFF
>TRBJ2-3|NA|NA|TRBV9
TGTGCCAGCAGCCCACCGGGGTCGGATACGCAGTATTTT
CASSPPGSDTQYF